A selection of T cell receptor beta chains follows, all from one sample in a study of blood T cell repertoires in COVID-19. Sequencing used immunoSEQ multiplex PCR; TCRdb keeps in-frame clones, though not all of them. The sample lists some 300,000 clones, about 88% occurring once. The sample comprised PBMCs or T cells enriched from blood (not recorded which). The receptors here all came from a woman in her 30s who had recovered from COVID-19. CDR3s include the opening cysteine and the closing phenylalanine or tryptophan. A D gene is named only where the DNA matches it firmly. Clone size appears in some rows only: once, few, many, or a class for an expanded clone.

size	D	J	V	CDR3	DNA
once	NA	TRBJ2-2	TRBV6-5	CASSRANTGELFF	TGTGCCAGCAGTCGCGCGAACACCGGGGAGCTGTTTTTT
NA	NA	TRBJ1-1	TRBV6-5	CASSYGGARPEAFF	TGTGCCAGCAGTTACGGCGGGGCGCGCCCTGAAGCTTTCTTT
NA	TRBD1	TRBJ1-2	TRBV5-1	CASSLGDRGQYNNYGYTF	TGCGCCAGCAGCTTGGGGGACCGGGGACAGTATAATAACTATGGCTACACCTTC
NA	TRBD1	TRBJ2-2	TRBV4-1	CASSHPGQPTGELFF	TGCGCCAGCAGCCACCCGGGACAGCCTACCGGGGAGCTGTTTTTT
once	TRBD1	TRBJ1-6	TRBV19	CASRSPGQGDSPLHF	TGTGCCAGTAGATCCCCGGGACAGGGGGACTCACCCCTCCACTTT
NA	NA	TRBJ2-3	TRBV5-4	CASSFATRTDTQYF	TGTGCCAGCAGCTTTGCTACCCGCACAGATACGCAGTATTTT
NA	NA	TRBJ1-4	TRBV5-1	CASSAGAAATNEKLFF	TGCGCCAGCAGCGCAGGGGCCGCCGCAACTAATGAAAAACTGTTTTTT
NA	NA	TRBJ1-3	TRBV2	CASSVQILSPIYF	TGTGCCAGCAGTGTCCAGATATTAAGTCCCATATATTTT
NA	TRBD1	TRBJ2-1	TRBV28	CASRKGRPGTGQHNEQFF	TGTGCCAGCAGAAAGGGGCGCCCCGGGACAGGGCAACACAATGAGCAGTTCTTC
NA	NA	TRBJ2-5	TRBV15	CATGRQGEETQYF	TGTGCCACCGGGAGGCAAGGAGAAGAGACCCAGTACTTC
NA	NA	TRBJ1-6	TRBV4-3	CASSQLAGDSPLHF	TGCGCCAGCAGCCAACTAGCGGGGGATTCACCCCTCCACTTT